This TCR beta chain is drawn from a study of cytomegalovirus exposure and HLA in healthy donors. Study context: The same platform as the approximately 670 first-cohort repertoires was used for the 120 or so validation repertoires, a later analysis reported. Study-wide points: Reportedly, cytomegalovirus status was diagnosed with high sensitivity and specificity. The tendency of first-cohort TCR clusters to co-occur in the approximately 120 validation repertoires was identified by a subsequent analysis.

Profiled with immunoSEQ multiplex PCR; TCRdb holds only in-frame clones, not every one. The sample carries roughly 260,000 clones, about 83% recorded once. Of note for this clone: Its antigen is undetermined.

This CDR3 spans 16 amino acids. CDR1 and CDR2 (germline): SGHTS, YDEGEE. The V gene end was trimmed by 0 bases and the J gene end by 7 bases; junction bases not matched to a gene: 10. V and J are TRBV5-8 and TRBJ1-2; 9 bases fit TRBD1. The sample consisted of PBMCs. This receptor was identified in a man younger than 35 in good health and CMV-seronegative. The CDR3 loop is CASSLVRPGQGGGYTF. The CDR3 bases are TGTGCCAGCAGCTTGGTGCGACCGGGACAGGGTGGTGGCTACACCTTC.